This T cell receptor beta chain was recorded in a study of follicular helper T cells after annual influenza vaccination. The study's findings and limits: Most later recoveries of Day 7 ICOS+CD38+ clones were ICOS-CD38- cTfh.

As concerns this clone: What it binds is unknown.

Time point noted: 2015-2016 season, pre-vaccination. Each time point used about 35 to 100 mL of blood. The protocol was immunoSEQ multiplex PCR, while the TCRdb copy is restricted to in-frame clones and leaves out a portion. This table holds under 6,500 clones, 65% to 90% found once. This clonotype originated in an adult who received the influenza vaccine. Sample: CXCR5+ CD38- circulating T follicular helper cells from blood, taken on the day of influenza vaccination. Subset denoted: circulating Tfh, non-naive CD4+CXCR5+PD-1+ (ICOS+CD38+ or ICOS-CD38-).

The chain's CDR3 is CASSQRGAGDETQYF. CDR3 DNA sequence: TGTGCCAGCAGCCAAAGGGGGGCGGGTGATGAGACCCAGTACTTC. The chain is built from TRBV11-3 and TRBJ2-5; D assignment may be TRBD1 or TRBD2 (6 bases each). CDR1 SGHNT and CDR2 YENEEA come from the germline V gene. The CDR3 runs 15 residues. Trimming shortened V by 5 bases and J by 5 bases, and 18 bases separated the two germline ends.